Reported below is one TCR beta chain. Its antigen is currently unknown. The data were obtained in a study of Ad26.COV2.S vaccination and SARS-CoV-2 variants. This CDR3 spans 13 amino acids. Looked up from germline, CDR1 is SGDLS and CDR2 is YYNGEE. The V end lost 5 bases, the J end lost 8 bases, and 16 bases lay between the germline ends. Treatment reported: 15 to 20 received Ad26.COV2.S at low or high dose, single or two shots; roughly five received placebo; per-sample allocation not given. Collection of the samples took place on day 63 after the first injection of vaccine or placebo. The shot given was an Ad26 vector that makes Wuhan-strain SARS-CoV-2 spike. Clones were read by immunoSEQ multiplex PCR, and TCRdb kept only the in-frame ones, dropping some. The sample lists 350,000 to 450,000 clones, around 86% seen once, with 3.4% in the top ten. Regarding the study as a whole: The TCR breadth and depth analyses may have produced an underestimate of total T cell responses.

The material was peripheral blood, obtained in a trial of Ad26.COV2.S vaccine versus placebo. This sequence joins TRBV9 and TRBJ1-1, with a weak D call TRBD1 (5 bases). This receptor was identified in a person aged 18 to 65 who received the Ad26.COV2.S COVID-19 vaccine or a placebo. The CDR3, as DNA: TGTGCCAGCAGGGGGCGGCAGGGCGGGGAAGCTTTCTTT. Translation gives CASRGRQGGEAFF. Using reference TRBV9 and TRBJ1-1 for the parts outside the CDR3, the full variable domain is DSGVTQTPKHLITATGQRVTLRCSPRSGDLSVYWYQQSLDQGLQFLIQYYNGEERAKGNILERFSAQQFPDLHSELNLSSLELGDSALYFCASRGRQGGEAFFGQGTRLTVV.